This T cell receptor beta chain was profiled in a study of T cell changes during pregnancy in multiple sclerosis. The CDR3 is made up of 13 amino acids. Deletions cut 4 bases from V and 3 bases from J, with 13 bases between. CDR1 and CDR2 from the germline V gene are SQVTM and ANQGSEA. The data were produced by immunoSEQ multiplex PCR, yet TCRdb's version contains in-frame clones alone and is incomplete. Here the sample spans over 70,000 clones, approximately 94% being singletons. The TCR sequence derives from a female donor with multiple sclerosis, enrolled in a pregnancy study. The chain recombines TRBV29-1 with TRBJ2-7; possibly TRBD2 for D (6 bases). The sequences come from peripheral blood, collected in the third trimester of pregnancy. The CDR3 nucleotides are TGCAGCGTTGGCCAGGGAGGTGGCTACGAGCAGTACTTC. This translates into CSVGQGGGYEQYF.